These 8 T cell receptor beta chains came from one sample sequenced in a study of T cell repertoires in cytomegalovirus infection. TCRdb reprocessed the reads via MiXCR and lists one record per CDR3 protein. The sample yields some 680,000 distinct CDR3 sequences, 35% seen once. Specimen: PBMCs. The receptors stem from a human donor in good health (CMV status not recorded). Some clones in this sample may be carry-over from other donors' samples.

V gene TRBV5-1 combines with J gene TRBJ1-2; D is unresolved. The CDR3 consists of 17 residues. With 0 bases removed from V and 4 bases from J, the gap between germline ends came to 19 bases. Germline CDR1 reads SGHRS; CDR2 reads YFSETQ. The CDR3 region has the DNA TGCGCCAGCAGCTTGGACCCGAGTGCGCCCACTATCTATGGCTACACCTTC. It encodes CASSLDPSAPTIYGYTF.

A remark on this clonotype: A single base separates this from a much larger clone, so it may be a read error. The rearrangement joins TRBV7-2 to TRBJ1-3; no reliable D call. The length of the CDR3 is 17 residues. V lost 1 base to trimming and J lost 0 bases, with 13 bases between them. CDR1 SGHTA and CDR2 FQGNSA come from the germline V gene. CDR3 coding DNA: TGTGCCAGCAGCTTAGATCAGGTTTTAACCTCTGGAAACACCATATATTTT. Translating it yields CASSLDQVLTSGNTIYF.

J is TRBJ1-1 and V is TRBV24-1; 8 positions agree with TRBD1. Germline V CDR1 and CDR2: KGHDR, SFDVKD. The CDR3 totals 14 residues. The trim removed 4 bases at V and 3 bases at J, leaving 3 bases unmatched. CDR3 residues: CATSETGVDTEAFF. In DNA, the CDR3 is TGTGCCACCAGTGAGACAGGGGTGGACACTGAAGCTTTCTTT.

Note on this clonotype: Germline and junction disagree at one end, which may indicate a read error. The chain combines TRBV15 with TRBJ1-6; D may be TRBD1 (6 bases). This CDR3 has 14 amino acids. CDR1 LNHNV and CDR2 YYDKDF come from the germline V gene (reference sequence). The CDR3 nucleotides are TGTGCCAACAGCAGAGCCCAGGGGACTTCACCCCTCCACTTT. Translation: CANSRAQGTSPLHF.

A few counts support this clonotype. The chain has TRBV12-3 or TRBV12-4 and TRBJ2-3; 8 nucleotides match TRBD2. The ends lost 4 bases at V and 0 bases at J; junction bases unmatched: 12. The CDR3 spans 18 residues. In DNA, the CDR3 is TGTGCCAGCAGTTCCACCCTCTATAGCGGGGTTAGCACAGATACGCAGTATTTT. It encodes CASSSTLYSGVSTDTQYF.

Here the CDR3 DNA reads TGTGCCAGCTGTGGTTGGACAGGGGATCTCTATGGCTACACCTTC. Protein product: CASCGWTGDLYGYTF. The chain links TRBV25-1 to TRBJ1-2; 9 bases align to TRBD1. Losses at the gene ends were 8 bases for V and 4 bases for J; bases not matched to a gene: 11. The CDR3 has 15 amino acids. CDR1 and CDR2 (germline): MGHDK, SYGVNS.

This clonotype was counted a few times. This CDR3 is CASSFLGTGGTTGELFF. CDR3 nucleotide sequence: TGTGCCAGCAGCTTTTTAGGGACAGGAGGTACCACCGGGGAGCTGTTTTTT. The chain has TRBV7-2 and TRBJ2-2; 8 bases line up with TRBD1. The V and J ends lost 3 bases and 4 bases, in that order; junction bases with no gene match: 10. The CDR3 extends over 17 amino acids. Germline V gene lookup returns CDR1 SGHTA and CDR2 FQGNSA.

The chain joins TRBV4-1 to TRBJ1-3; 8 positions agree with TRBD1. Per germline, CDR1 MGHRA and CDR2 YSYEKL. After removal of 3 bases from V and 2 bases from J, the junction contained 6 bases not matched to a gene. The length of the CDR3 is 16 residues. Here the CDR3 reads CASSQAQGEPGNTIYF. CDR3 coding DNA: TGCGCCAGCAGCCAGGCACAGGGGGAGCCTGGAAACACCATATATTTT.